These 24 T cell receptor beta chains originate from one sample sequenced in a study of T cells after yellow fever vaccination. TCRdb independently ran MiXCR on the 5' RACE reads; one entry per CDR3 protein. The data hold a few hundred thousand distinct CDR3 sequences, with approximately 10% observed a single time. The input for sequencing was PBMCs, taken on the day of the first yellow fever vaccination. These receptors came from a man between 18 and 35 years old who received the YFV17D yellow fever vaccine.

This clonotype has more than one count but fewer than ten. The chain recombines TRBV6-2 or TRBV6-3 with TRBJ2-4, with no clear D. Germline values: CDR1 MNHEY, CDR2 SVGEGT. Trimming took 2 bases from V and 0 from J, leaving 8 bases between them. The CDR3 is 15 amino acids. CDR3 amino acids: CASSYDQLAKNIQYF. For the CDR3, the DNA is TGTGCCAGCAGTTACGACCAGCTAGCCAAAAACATTCAGTACTTC.

A few counts support this clonotype. V is TRBV19 and J is TRBJ2-1, with D possibly matching TRBD2 (6 bases). CDR1 is LNHDA, CDR2 SQIVND, per germline (reference sequence). V was clipped by 3 bases and J by 2 bases, with 17 bases between them. The CDR3 runs to 17 residues. CDR3 sequence: CASSIRLQEGTYNEQFF. The CDR3 bases are TGTGCCAGTAGTATTCGGTTGCAGGAGGGAACCTACAATGAGCAGTTCTTC. The whole variable domain, remainder taken from reference TRBV19 and TRBJ2-1, is DGGITQSPKYLFRKEGQNVTLSCEQNLNHDAMYWYRQDPGQGLRLIYYSQIVNDFQKGDIAEGYSVSREKKESFPLTVTSAQKNPTAFYLCASSIRLQEGTYNEQFFGPGTRLTVL.

This chain links TRBV15 with TRBJ2-4, with a possible D match to TRBD2 (6 bases). The CDR3 sequence is 14 residues long. V lost 0 bases to trimming and J lost 7 bases, with 10 bases between them. Germline V gene lookup returns CDR1 LNHNV and CDR2 YYDKDF (reference sequence). The CDR3 here is CATSRDNGGNIQYF. As DNA, the CDR3 is TGTGCCACCAGCAGAGATAATGGGGGGAACATTCAGTACTTC.

The rearrangement joins TRBV6-5 to TRBJ1-5; no definite D call. Trimming shortened V by 2 bases and J by 1 base, and 9 bases separated the two germline ends. Per germline, CDR1 MNHEY and CDR2 SVGAGI. CDR3 length: 15 amino acids. The CDR3 nucleotides are TGTGCCAGCAGTTACGGGAACGACAGCAATCAGCCCCAGCATTTT. Its translation: CASSYGNDSNQPQHF.

V gene TRBV15 combines with J gene TRBJ2-7; D may match TRBD1 or TRBD2 (6 bases each). CDR3 length: 15 residues. Looked up from germline, CDR1 is LNHNV and CDR2 is YYDKDF (reference sequence). The ends were cut back, 0 bases at V and 6 bases at J, with 15 bases in the middle. The CDR3 sequence is CATSRDRGPRGEQYF. The CDR3 coding sequence is TGTGCCACCAGCAGAGATCGGGGGCCCAGGGGCGAGCAGTACTTC.

This clonotype was seen a few times. The chain is built from TRBV12-3 or TRBV12-4 and TRBJ1-2; D is unresolved. The CDR3 runs to 13 residues. V gave up 6 bases and J gave up 7 bases, with 15 bases separating them. Here the CDR3 reads CASSPGLTVGYTF. CDR3 nucleotide sequence: TGTGCCAGCAGCCCGGGCCTAACCGTTGGCTACACCTTC.

The chain carries TRBV12-3 or TRBV12-4 and TRBJ2-7, with a possible D match to TRBD1 (5 bases). V was pared by 2 bases and J by 1 base, with 9 bases between. The CDR3 is 14 residues long. CDR3 residues: CASSLLGVSYEQYF. CDR3 DNA sequence: TGTGCCAGCAGTTTATTAGGGGTTTCCTACGAGCAGTACTTC.

A few counts support this clonotype. The chain joins TRBV6-5 to TRBJ1-1, with unresolved D. CDR3 length: 14 residues. The V and J ends lost 5 bases and 4 bases respectively, with 14 bases between them. Per germline, CDR1 MNHEY and CDR2 SVGAGI. CDR3 loop: CASSLDSPGTEAFF. The CDR3 region has the DNA TGTGCCAGCAGTCTAGACTCCCCGGGCACTGAAGCTTTCTTT.

The rearrangement joins TRBV14 to TRBJ2-1; D not certain. The CDR3 loop spans 13 amino acids. With 1 base removed from V and 7 bases from J, the gap between germline ends came to 8 bases. CDR1 SGHDN and CDR2 FVKESK come from the germline V gene. The CDR3 sequence: CASSQGFGNEQFF. The CDR3 DNA reads as TGTGCCAGCAGCCAAGGGTTCGGGAATGAGCAGTTCTTC.

There are a few counts of this clonotype. This chain connects TRBV5-1 to TRBJ1-2, with a possible D match to TRBD1 (6 bases). This CDR3 is 15 amino acids long. CDR1 is SGHRS and CDR2 is YFSETQ in the germline V gene. Trimming cost V 4 bases and J 8 bases, with 21 bases left between them. The CDR3 region has the DNA TGCGCCAGCAGCCGAAACAGGGTTGAGGCGAGCGGCTACACCTTC. It encodes CASSRNRVEASGYTF.

The V gene is TRBV4-2, the J gene TRBJ2-1; D perhaps matches TRBD1 (6 bases). The V end lost 0 bases, the J end lost 5 bases, and 8 bases lay between the germline ends. This CDR3 has 14 residues. CDR1 is LGHNA, CDR2 YNFKEQ, per germline. The CDR3, as DNA: TGTGCCAGCAGCCAAGAATGGACAGACAATGAGCAGTTCTTC. Translation: CASSQEWTDNEQFF.

The chain links TRBV7-2 to TRBJ1-6; D is possibly TRBD1 (5 bases). This CDR3 has 15 amino acids. Trimming stripped 0 bases from V and 7 bases from J, with 10 bases between. Germline CDR1 and CDR2: SGHTA and FQGNSA. In DNA form, the CDR3 reads TGTGCCAGCAGCTTAGCGCTTCAGGGAAATTCACCCCTCCACTTT. Translated: CASSLALQGNSPLHF.

The chain joins TRBV5-5 to TRBJ2-5; 7 bases agree with TRBD1. J gave up 4 bases and V 2 bases, and 17 bases lay outside the gene matches. Germline V CDR1 and CDR2: SGHKS, YYEKEE (reference sequence). CDR3 length: 18 amino acids. The CDR3 loop is CASSFGVLNRGWRETQYF. The CDR3 coding sequence is TGTGCCAGCAGCTTCGGGGTCCTTAACAGGGGATGGAGAGAGACCCAGTACTTC.

This chain connects TRBV10-3 to TRBJ1-3; no clear D gene. This CDR3 spans 12 amino acids. Trimming took 2 bases from V and 7 from J, leaving 6 bases between them. CDR1 is ENHRY and CDR2 is SYGVKD in the germline V gene. CDR3 in DNA: TGTGCCATCAGTGAGGTCGTCAACACCATATATTTT. Protein sequence: CAISEVVNTIYF.

This clonotype was counted only a few times. The rearrangement links TRBV6-1 to TRBJ2-6; TRBD2 agrees at 8 bases. Trimming took 8 bases from V and 0 from J; bases not matched to a gene: 0. The CDR3 length is 14 residues. Germline-derived CDR1 and CDR2 are MNHNS and SASEGT. CDR3 sequence: CASAGGSGANVLTF. The CDR3 DNA is TGTGCCAGCGCGGGGGGCTCTGGGGCCAACGTCCTGACTTTC.

This clonotype showed up just a few times. The chain is built from TRBV7-9 and TRBJ2-7, with D hard to call. This CDR3 has 13 amino acids. V dropped 3 bases and J dropped 6 bases, with 12 bases sitting between them. Per the germline V gene, CDR1 is SEHNR and CDR2 is FQNEAQ (reference sequence). In DNA, the CDR3 is TGTGCCAGCAGCTTGGCCCCGGCTAGCGAGCAGTACGTC. Its translation is CASSLAPASEQYV.

The rearrangement uses TRBV10-3 and TRBJ1-1; weak D call: TRBD1 (5 bases). Germline lookup yields CDR1 ENHRY and CDR2 SYGVKD. The CDR3 is made up of 13 amino acids. CDR3 nucleotide sequence: TGTGCGATCGGCGGGACCCCCTCCCCAGAAGCTTTCTTT. It translates to CAIGGTPSPEAFF.

V and J are TRBV14 and TRBJ2-3; D is possibly TRBD2 (7 bases). Germline V lookup: CDR1 SGHDN, CDR2 FVKESK. The CDR3 spans 17 residues. Trimming cost V 4 bases and J 3 bases, with 20 bases left between them. The CDR3 DNA follows: TGTGCCAGCAGCCCTGCTGGGGGGGCTATCGGGACAGATACGCAGTATTTT. It yields the protein CASSPAGGAIGTDTQYF.

This clonotype occurred a few times. This chain links TRBV5-1 with TRBJ1-3; a possible D gene is TRBD1 (5 bases). The CDR3 is made up of 15 amino acids. The germline V gene encodes CDR1 SGHRS and CDR2 YFSETQ. Trimming left V 5 bases short and J 0 bases short, with 12 bases between. The DNA of the CDR3 is TGCGCCAGCAGTCTGGGGGACGCCTCTGGAAACACCATATATTTT. Protein product: CASSLGDASGNTIYF.

This chain uses TRBV2 with TRBJ1-4, with 7 bases matching TRBD1. V trimming: 4 bases; J trimming: 7 bases; junction bases outside the gene matches: 6. Germline V gene data show CDR1 as SNHLY and CDR2 as FYNNEI. The CDR3 is 14 amino acids. This CDR3 is CASSVNRGSEKLFF. The CDR3 DNA reads as TGTGCCAGCAGTGTGAACAGGGGAAGTGAAAAACTGTTTTTT.

The chain uses TRBV20-1 and TRBJ2-3; D possibly matches TRBD1 or TRBD2 (7 bases each). Germline-derived CDR1 and CDR2 are DFQATT and SNEGSKA (reference sequence). The CDR3 is 15 residues long. CDR3 in DNA: TGCATTGCCCCCAGGGGGGGAATAAGCACAGATACGCAGTATTTT. Residues: CIAPRGGISTDTQYF.

The V gene is TRBV4-2, the J gene TRBJ1-5; D unclear. This CDR3 has 15 residues. The V end lost 4 bases, the J end lost 3 bases, and 13 bases lay between the germline ends. The germline V gene has CDR1 LGHNA and CDR2 YNFKEQ. CDR3 bases: TGTGCCAGCAGCCGCGCCTCGGAAAACAATCAGCCCCAGCATTTT. Protein sequence: CASSRASENNQPQHF.

Points on this clonotype: A read error may account for a junction end that differs from germline. CDR3 bases: TGCAGTGCCAGAGGGGTCACTAATGAAAAACTGTTTTTT. Protein: CSARGVTNEKLFF. The chain recombines TRBV20-1 with TRBJ1-4, with D possibly TRBD1 on 5 matching bases. The germline gives CDR1 DFQATT, CDR2 SNEGSKA (reference sequence). The CDR3 consists of 13 residues.

This clonotype turned up a few times. This chain uses TRBV5-1 with TRBJ1-2; D perhaps matches TRBD1 (5 bases). Trimming took off 4 bases at V and 0 bases at J, with 19 bases between the two ends. Germline assignment: CDR1 SGHRS and CDR2 YFSETQ. This CDR3 contains 17 residues. CDR3 amino acids: CASSPETGTLANYGYTF. The CDR3 DNA follows: TGCGCCAGCAGCCCAGAGACCGGGACCCTCGCTAACTATGGCTACACCTTC.